The entry below describes one T cell receptor beta chain. It lacks a known antigen. Within one base of it there is no much larger clone, and no base qualities were kept. Libraries were built with PCR. Sequencing relied on an Illumina HiSeq 2500. TCR libraries were prepared with molecular barcoding, using unique molecular identifiers to normalize TCRbeta repertoire quantification. The public reads were quality trimmed at Q25 with fastp and then assembled into clones with MiXCR by TCRdb, keeping productive beta chains. Rows are unified per CDR3 protein, each entry keeping the most common DNA and genes. The sample includes about 980,000 distinct CDR3 sequences, with roughly 29% observed a single time. Roughly 31% of the sample belongs to the ten largest clones. The meaning of the sample's treatment or condition label: allogeneic hematopoietic cell transplantation with graft depleted of TCRalphabeta T cells and CD19 B cells. Transplant recipients were children who received TCRalphabeta/CD19-depleted allogeneic hematopoietic cell grafts.

The sample comes from a study of T-cell reconstitution after alpha-beta-depleted transplantation in children (dated by TCRdb to the mid-2010s). Describing the broader study: T-cell immune reconstitution after TCRalphabeta/CD19-depleted allogeneic hematopoietic cell transplantation in children was quantitatively tracked in the study by means of TCR repertoire profiling. On the study overall, not on this receptor specifically: The high TCRbeta diversity at day 60 in some patients was ascribed to recipient T cells and intrathymic progenitors that had survived conditioning. About two months after transplant, the apparently early recovery of alphabetaT-cell counts reportedly depended on just several hundred clones that had expanded rapidly and came from non-depleted graft cells. Over subsequent months, a decline in hyperexpanded clone frequencies was noted, and after one year, T-cell counts and TCRbeta diversity were mostly ascribed to newly produced T cells.

Cut back by 1 base and 6 bases, the V and J ends lie 10 bases apart. Spanning cysteine to phenylalanine, the CDR3 consists of 13 amino acids. Just CDR3 DNA is preserved here, 39 bases in frame from base 1. Reading the germline V gene (reference sequence) gives CDR1 DFQATT and CDR2 SNEGSKA. The sequenced sample was PBMCs, mostly from graft donor cells, obtained 360 days after TCRalphabeta/CD19-depleted stem cell transplant. The rearrangement combines TRBV20-1 with TRBJ2-1; the D gene identity is not certain. The source is a boy less than two years old who had a stem cell transplant for SCID, so the T cells may come from the graft donor. The CDR3 is CSARGLDFNEQFF. The nucleotide sequence is TGCAGTGCTAGAGGGCTAGATTTCAATGAGCAGTTCTTC.